This T cell receptor (beta chain) derives from a study of blood T cell repertoires in COVID-19. As for the study in general: Material from acute and convalescent COVID-19 was sourced from the United States, Italy and Spain. Sources were T cells, B-cell-depleted T cells, or PBMCs; the material itself was cDNA or gDNA.

Authors' methods: Reference gene primer amplification gave nucleated cell count estimates. This table comes from immunoSEQ multiplex PCR, and its TCRdb copy is limited to in-frame clones, with some not included. For V, J and clone size, that table is used; D and trimming come from the DNA. The data show 50,000 to 75,000 clones, 75% to 80% seen once. The CDR3 extends over 14 amino acids. Trimming removed 4 bases from V and 3 bases from J, with 10 bases in between. From germline, CDR1 is KGHDR and CDR2 SFDVKD. This receptor was obtained from an elderly woman with acute or convalescent COVID-19. This chain connects TRBV24-1 to TRBJ2-3, with a weak D call TRBD2 (5 bases). The sample was peripheral blood. In DNA, the CDR3 is TGTGCCACCAGTGACCCGGGGAGAACAGATACGCAGTATTTT. This gives the protein CATSDPGRTDTQYF.